Each of the 9 T cell receptor beta chains below was sequenced from the same sample in a study of human T cells and chemical hapten exposure. TCRdb passed the RACE reads through MiXCR, listing each CDR3 protein once. The sample lists under 85,000 distinct CDR3 sequences; under 13% were seen once. Sample time point: patch test 2, 6 weeks after DPC sensitization. Regarding treatment: therapeutic diphenylcyclopropenone sensitization with weekly scalp DPC. Source: whole blood, taken in connection with sensitization to the hapten diphenylcyclopropenone (DPC). The origin of the receptors is a woman between 45 and 60 years old with alopecia areata. Some clones in this sample may be carry-over from other donors' samples.

This clonotype was detected many times. This rearrangement joins TRBV20-1 to TRBJ2-7; possibly TRBD1 or TRBD2 for D (5 bases each). Between the trimmed V and J ends, which lost 3 bases and 5 bases, there was a span of 8 bases. The germline CDR1 and CDR2 sequences are DFQATT and SNEGSKA (reference sequence). The CDR3 covers 11 residues. The CDR3 loop reads CSASRGDEQYF. CDR3 in DNA: TGCAGTGCTAGTAGAGGGGACGAGCAGTACTTC.

The chain uses TRBV5-1 and TRBJ2-1; TRBD1 is a possible D gene (6 bases). V gave up 0 bases and J gave up 8 bases, with 15 bases separating them. The CDR3 is made up of 15 amino acids. From germline, CDR1 is SGHRS and CDR2 YFSETQ. The CDR3 sequence: CASSLEAGVGHEQFF. In DNA, the CDR3 is TGCGCCAGCAGCTTGGAGGCAGGGGTAGGCCATGAGCAGTTCTTC.

The sample holds many counts of this clonotype. The rearrangement uses TRBV11-2 and TRBJ1-1, with 7 bases aligning to TRBD1. The CDR3 spans 15 residues. Trimming at V came to 2 bases and at J to 3 bases, leaving 6 bases not matched to a gene. The germline gives CDR1 SGHAT, CDR2 FQNNGV. Written as DNA, the CDR3 is TGTGCCAGCAGCTTACTGAGGGGGCACGACACTGAAGCTTTCTTT. Its protein is CASSLLRGHDTEAFF. Combining the CDR3 with reference TRBV11-2 and TRBJ1-1 gives the whole variable domain EAGVAQSPRYKIIEKRQSVAFWCNPISGHATLYWYQQILGQGPKLLIQFQNNGVVDDSQLPKDRFSAERLKGVDSTLKIQPAKLEDSAVYLCASSLLRGHDTEAFFGQGTRLTVV.

This clonotype turned up a few times. J is TRBJ1-5 and V is TRBV5-1; 7 bases are shared with TRBD1. The CDR3 length is 15 residues. Per the germline V gene, CDR1 is SGHRS and CDR2 is YFSETQ. The J segment lost 4 bases and the V segment lost 4 bases, leaving 8 bases of the junction unmatched. The CDR3 spells CASSHSTGPNQPQHF. As DNA, the CDR3 is TGCGCCAGCAGCCATTCGACAGGGCCAAATCAGCCCCAGCATTTT.

The chain links TRBV7-2 to TRBJ2-3; TRBD1 might be the D (5 bases). The CDR3 loop spans 15 amino acids. Germline CDR1 is SGHTA and CDR2 is FQGNSA. Trimming stripped 2 bases from V and 5 bases from J, with 14 bases between. In nucleotides, the CDR3 is TGTGCCAGCAGCTTACAGAGCAGCCAGGGAGATACGCAGTATTTT. Its translation is CASSLQSSQGDTQYF. The full variable domain, rest sourced from reference TRBV7-2 and TRBJ2-3, is GAGVSQSPSNKVTEKGKDVELRCDPISGHTALYWYRQSLGQGLEFLIYFQGNSAPDKSGLPSDRFSAERTGGSVSTLTIQRTQQEDSAVYLCASSLQSSQGDTQYFGPGTRLTVL.

This clonotype was seen ten or more times. This sequence joins TRBV3-1 and TRBJ1-1, with D unclear. Per the germline V gene, CDR1 is LGHDT and CDR2 is YNNKEL (reference sequence). The CDR3 has 13 amino acids. Trimming shortened V by 3 bases and J by 4 bases, and 9 bases separated the two germline ends. As DNA, the CDR3 is TGTGCCAGCAGCCACGGGGATACCACTGAAGCTTTCTTT. The encoded protein is CASSHGDTTEAFF.

This clonotype has just a few counts. This chain connects TRBV12-3 or TRBV12-4 to TRBJ2-2; 9 nucleotides line up with TRBD1. The CDR3 length is 15 residues. V lost 5 bases and J lost 4; bases outside the gene matches: 5. CDR3 sequence: CASSPRTGATGELFF. In DNA, the CDR3 is TGTGCCAGCAGTCCCCGGACAGGGGCCACCGGGGAGCTGTTTTTT.

The chain has TRBV7-9 and TRBJ2-7; D is possibly TRBD2 (5 bases). The germline V gene has CDR1 SEHNR and CDR2 FQNEAQ (reference sequence). Trimming stripped 2 bases from V and 3 bases from J, with 14 bases between. This CDR3 has 15 residues. CDR3 protein: CASSLSSRGHYEQYF. CDR3 DNA sequence: TGTGCCAGCAGCTTATCGTCTCGGGGTCACTACGAGCAGTACTTC.

This clonotype was detected many times. The chain carries TRBV12-3 or TRBV12-4 and TRBJ1-2; D is ambiguous. V dropped 3 bases and J dropped 8 bases, with 13 bases sitting between them. The CDR3 is 13 residues long. The DNA of the CDR3 is TGTGCCAGCAGTTTTGCCCAGTCGTACGGCTACACCTTC. Translated, it gives CASSFAQSYGYTF.